These 9 T cell receptor beta chains share one sample of origin, sequenced in a study of blood T cell repertoires in COVID-19 (dated by TCRdb to about 2020). Library preparation was by the immunoSEQ multiplex PCR assay. TCRdb mirrors the immuneACCESS table, restricted to in-frame sequences. Some clones are absent from its copies; in checked studies, under half trace to an unresolved V gene, and the reason for the others is unknown. Present in this sample are some 98,000 clones, approximately 86% of which were seen just once. The top ten constitute approximately 10% of the sample. Sequenced material: peripheral blood. The receptors come from a man aged 65-85 years with active or convalescent COVID-19.

In DNA form, the CDR3 reads TGTGCCATCAGTGAACGGGAACCTGGAAACACCATATATTTT. Encoded protein: CAISEREPGNTIYF. The gene calls are TRBV10-3 and TRBJ1-3; no reliable D call. V shed 3 bases and J shed 2 bases, with 8 bases lying between them. This CDR3 has 14 amino acids. CDR1 and CDR2 from the germline V gene are ENHRY and SYGVKD.

This chain uses TRBV2 with TRBJ1-2, with D tentatively TRBD1 (5 bases). The CDR3 consists of 11 residues. Trimming took off 4 bases at V and 6 bases at J, with 6 bases between the two ends. Germline CDR1 SNHLY, CDR2 FYNNEI. In DNA, the CDR3 is TGTGCCAGCAGTGTCAGGGATGGCTACACCTTC. It yields the protein CASSVRDGYTF. The full variable domain, in which reference TRBV2 and TRBJ1-2 provide the parts outside the CDR3, is EPEVTQTPSHQVTQMGQEVILRCVPISNHLYFYWYRQILGQKVEFLVSFYNNEISEKSEIFDDQFSVERPDGSNFTLKIRSTKLEDSAMYFCASSVRDGYTFGSGTRLTVV.

The chain recombines TRBV30 with TRBJ2-2; D might be TRBD1 (5 bases). This CDR3 is built from 13 residues. Germline CDR1 reads GTSNPN; CDR2 reads SVGIG (reference sequence). Deletions cut 0 bases from V and 5 bases from J, with 7 bases between. The CDR3 sequence is CAWSVRGTGELFF. For the CDR3, the DNA is TGTGCCTGGAGTGTTAGGGGAACCGGGGAGCTGTTTTTT.

The rearrangement uses TRBV4-1 and TRBJ2-5, with TRBD1 as a possible D gene (6 bases). V lost 1 base to trimming and J lost 3 bases, with 12 bases between them. The CDR3 covers 15 residues. Germline loops: CDR1 MGHRA, CDR2 YSYEKL. The chain's CDR3 is CASSQVDRREETQYF. Here the CDR3 DNA reads TGCGCCAGCAGCCAAGTGGACAGACGGGAAGAGACCCAGTACTTC.

As DNA, the CDR3 is TGTGCCAGCAGCCGGACAGGCTATAATTCACCCCTCCACTTT. It encodes CASSRTGYNSPLHF. The V call is TRBV6-5, the J call TRBJ1-6; 7 positions agree with TRBD1. The V gene end was trimmed by 6 bases and the J gene end by 3 bases; junction bases not matched to a gene: 2. The V gene's germline CDR1 is MNHEY and CDR2 SVGAGI. CDR3 size: 14 residues.

The chain joins TRBV7-3 to TRBJ1-5; D remains unclear. CDR1 is SGHTA, CDR2 FQGTGA, per germline. V lost 9 bases, J lost 0 bases, and 15 bases lay in between. The CDR3 consists of 15 residues. The CDR3 bases are TGTGCCAGTGAGAGATCGGAGGATAGCAATCAGCCCCAGCATTTT. Translating gives CASERSEDSNQPQHF.

This clone was seen once. CDR3 coding DNA: TGCAGCGCCCTACAGGGAATCTCCACTGAAGCTTTCTTT. This sequence encodes CSALQGISTEAFF. The gene calls are TRBV29-1 and TRBJ1-1; weak D call: TRBD1 (6 bases). CDR3 length: 13 residues. The ends were cut back, 7 bases at V and 4 bases at J, with 16 bases in the middle. From germline, CDR1 is SQVTM and CDR2 ANQGSEA. Supplemented by reference TRBV29-1 and TRBJ1-1, the full variable domain reads SAVISQKPSRDICQRGTSLTIQCQVDSQVTMMFWYRQQPGQSLTLIATANQGSEATYESGFVIDKFPISRPNLTFSTLTVSNMSPEDSSIYLCSALQGISTEAFFGQGTRLTVV.

The gene calls are TRBV3-1 (or the pseudogene TRBV3-2) and TRBJ2-1; 12 nucleotides match TRBD2. V lost 3 bases and J lost 0; bases outside the gene matches: 9. The CDR3 totals 19 residues. Germline assignment: CDR1 LGHDT and CDR2 YNNKEL (reference sequence). The CDR3 loop is CASSHSWTSGVFSYNEQFF. The CDR3 region has the DNA TGTGCCAGCAGCCATAGTTGGACTAGCGGGGTCTTCTCCTACAATGAGCAGTTCTTC.

This rearrangement joins TRBV5-6 to TRBJ2-2; maybe TRBD2 (7 bases). The CDR3 contains 17 residues. Germline V lookup: CDR1 SGHDT, CDR2 YYEEEE. Trimming stripped 5 bases from V and 5 bases from J, with 22 bases between. In DNA, the CDR3 is TGTGCCAGCAGACCCCTGGGCGGGGGCCCCAAGACCGGGGAGCTGTTTTTT. This sequence encodes CASRPLGGGPKTGELFF.